This T cell receptor (beta chain) was identified during a study of identical twins. Study-wide points: Out-of-frame beta chain sequences displayed weaker excess sharing between twins. Abundant cord blood beta clonotypes carried fewer insertions; memory repertoires showed none.

With template switching, a universal primer site was added, and the cDNA carried unique molecular identifiers. TCRdb itself ran the 5' RACE reads through MiXCR, one entry per CDR3 protein. In the table there are hundreds of thousands of distinct CDR3 sequences, around 7.5% of which are singletons. CDR1 is SGHTA and CDR2 is FQGNSA in the germline V gene. The CDR3 consists of 15 residues. Trimming removed 5 bases from V and 3 bases from J; junction bases left unmatched: 10. Comment on this clonotype: Its antigen remains unknown.

This same sample was also taken into another study, of yellow fever vaccine responses in identical twins. That work contributes: Vaccine T cell responses of twins reportedly seemed partly convergent and partly personalized.

This receptor was taken from a woman between 18 and 30 years old in good health. Sequencing used PBMCs. The J gene is TRBJ2-7, the V gene TRBV7-2; 7 bases align to TRBD2. The CDR3 DNA reads TGTGCCAGCAGCGCAGGGTGGGGGGGAGACTACGAGCAGTACTTC. Its protein product is CASSAGWGGDYEQYF.